These T cell receptor beta chains were read from a single sample in a study of T cell changes during pregnancy in multiple sclerosis. Data came from immunoSEQ multiplex PCR; TCRdb stores just in-frame clones and leaves some out. The data hold about 68,000 clones, with about 91% observed a single time. The specimen comprised peripheral blood, sampled in the first trimester of pregnancy. These receptors were obtained from a female donor with multiple sclerosis, enrolled in a pregnancy study. Both conserved end residues are part of each CDR3. D genes are given only for firm matches. Some rows have no size entry. The others give once, few or many, or a class for an expanded clone.

abundance	d_gene	v_gene	j_gene	CDR3nt	CDR3aa
few	TRBD1	TRBV19	TRBJ1-5	TGTGCCAGTAGTACAACGACAGGGAATAGCAATCAGCCCCAGCATTTT	CASSTTTGNSNQPQHF
.	.	TRBV7-2	TRBJ1-1	TGTGCCAGCAGCTTAACTCCGGAGGACACTGAAGCTTTCTTT	CASSLTPEDTEAFF
.	TRBD2	TRBV11-2	TRBJ2-7	TGTGCCAGCAGCCCAAAAGCGGGAAGAAGCTCCTACGAGCAGTACTTC	CASSPKAGRSSYEQYF
.	.	TRBV9	TRBJ2-7	TGTGCCAGCAGCGTAGATCTCGGGTCCTACGAGCAGTACTTC	CASSVDLGSYEQYF
.	.	TRBV27	TRBJ2-7	TGTGCCAGCAGTTTTGCAGGGGCCTACGAGCAGTACTTC	CASSFAGAYEQYF
.	TRBD1	TRBV5-6	TRBJ1-2	TGTGCCAGCAGCTTTGGGACAGGGGGCCCTTGGGGATATGGCTACACCTTC	CASSFGTGGPWGYGYTF
.	TRBD1	TRBV30	TRBJ2-7	TGTGCCTGGAGTGTCCAGGGGGCCTCCTACGAGCAGTACTTC	CAWSVQGASYEQYF
.	.	TRBV5-4	TRBJ1-5	TGTGCCAGCAGCTTGACAGGCTCCAATCAGCCCCAGCATTTT	CASSLTGSNQPQHF
once	TRBD2	TRBV30	TRBJ2-2	TGTGCCTGGAGTGTACTAGCGGGTCCCGGGGAGCTGTTTTTT	CAWSVLAGPGELFF
.	TRBD2	TRBV7-2	TRBJ2-5	TGTGCCAGCAGCCTTCGTTGGCGGGGGGAGACCCAGTACTTC	CASSLRWRGETQYF
once	.	TRBV2	TRBJ1-3	TGTGCCAGCAGTGGGGGCAGCGTCTCTGGAAACACCATATATTTT	CASSGGSVSGNTIYF
.	.	TRBV5-6	TRBJ2-5	TGTGCCAGCAGCGGGGATGCCGGAGGACAAGAGACCCAGTACTTC	CASSGDAGGQETQYF
.	TRBD2	TRBV27	TRBJ2-7	TGTGCCAGCAGTTTTAGCACAGCCAGCGGACTAGTTAAAGGCGAGCAGTACTTC	CASSFSTASGLVKGEQYF
.	.	TRBV4-1	TRBJ2-1	TGCGCCAGCAGCCAAGATTTTTCCTTCTACAATGAGCAGTTCTTC	CASSQDFSFYNEQFF
.	.	TRBV6-5	TRBJ1-1	TGTGCCAGCAGTTACTCGCGGCGAAGGCTAGCGGGCGAAGCTTTCTTT	CASSYSRRRLAGEAFF
.	.	TRBV1	TRBJ2-1	TGCACCAGCAGCCCACTAGCGGGAGTCTCTAGCTCCTACAATGAGCAGTTCTTC	CTSSPLAGVSSSYNEQFF
once	.	TRBV6-5	TRBJ1-5	TGTGCCAGCAGTCGTAACAGGGTTCAGCCCCAGCATTTT	CASSRNRVQPQHF
.	TRBD1	TRBV2	TRBJ1-5	TGTGCCAGCAGTGAAGCAGGGGGCAGCCCCCAGCATTTT	CASSEAGGSPQHF
.	TRBD2	TRBV9	TRBJ2-7	TGTGCCAGCAGCGAAAGCGGGGGACCCTACGAGCAGTACTTC	CASSESGGPYEQYF
.	TRBD2	TRBV5-1	TRBJ2-1	TGCGCCAGCAGCTTAAGGACTAGCGGGAAACCAAATGAGCAGTTCTTC	CASSLRTSGKPNEQFF
.	.	TRBV7-9	TRBJ1-2	TGTGCCAGCATCACCGGGGGGGCACTTAACTATGGCTACACCTTC	CASITGGALNYGYTF
.	TRBD2	TRBV27	TRBJ2-1	TGTGCCAGCCGAACGGGGGGAAACAATGAGCAGTTCTTC	CASRTGGNNEQFF
few	TRBD1	TRBV19	TRBJ1-1	TGTGCCAGTAGTAACACTCCGGGACAGCCTCTGAACACTGAAGCTTTCTTT	CASSNTPGQPLNTEAFF
.	TRBD1	TRBV5-5	TRBJ1-1	TGTGCCAGCAGGTGGCCAGGGGGCCAGTATAGCACTGAAGCTTTCTTT	CASRWPGGQYSTEAFF
.	TRBD1	TRBV5-4	TRBJ1-1	TGTGCCAGTTGGCCCGGGAGACAGGGGGCGAGTAACACTGAAGCTTTCTTT	CASWPGRQGASNTEAFF
.	TRBD2	TRBV2	TRBJ2-5	TGTGCCAGCAGTTGGGGGACTAGCGGGGTGGAGACCCAGTACTTC	CASSWGTSGVETQYF
.	TRBD2	TRBV6-5	TRBJ2-7	TGTGCCAGCAGTTCAGCGGGAGTCGGTGAGCAGTACTTC	CASSSAGVGEQYF
.	.	TRBV19	TRBJ1-1	TGTGCCAGTAAAAAACCGGAGACTGAAGCTTTCTTT	CASKKPETEAFF
.	.	TRBV6-4	TRBJ1-1	TGTGCCAGCAGTGTCAAGAGGAACACTGAAGCTTTCTTT	CASSVKRNTEAFF
.	.	TRBV6-5	TRBJ2-1	TGTGCCAGCAGAAACGGGGATGAGCAGTTCTTC	CASRNGDEQFF
.	TRBD1	TRBV19	TRBJ2-5	TGTGCCAGTAGTCAGGACAGGGAGGAGACCCAGTACTTC	CASSQDREETQYF
.	.	TRBV10-3	TRBJ1-5	TGTGCCATCAGTGATGGGAGGGAACAGCCCCAGCATTTT	CAISDGREQPQHF
.	TRBD2	TRBV6-1	TRBJ2-1	TGTGCCAGCAGTGGGGGGCTAGCGGGGGGTAACAATGAGCAGTTCTTC	CASSGGLAGGNNEQFF
.	TRBD1	TRBV29-1	TRBJ1-3	TGCAGCGTTGAAATCGGGACAGGGAGGGACACCATATATTTT	CSVEIGTGRDTIYF
.	.	TRBV13	TRBJ1-1	TGTGCCAGCAGCCAAACGGGACACAAGAACACTGAAGCTTTCTTT	CASSQTGHKNTEAFF
.	TRBD1	TRBV6-1	TRBJ1-2	TGTGCCAGCAGTGAAGAGGTAGGGGGCAGCTATGGCTACACCTTC	CASSEEVGGSYGYTF